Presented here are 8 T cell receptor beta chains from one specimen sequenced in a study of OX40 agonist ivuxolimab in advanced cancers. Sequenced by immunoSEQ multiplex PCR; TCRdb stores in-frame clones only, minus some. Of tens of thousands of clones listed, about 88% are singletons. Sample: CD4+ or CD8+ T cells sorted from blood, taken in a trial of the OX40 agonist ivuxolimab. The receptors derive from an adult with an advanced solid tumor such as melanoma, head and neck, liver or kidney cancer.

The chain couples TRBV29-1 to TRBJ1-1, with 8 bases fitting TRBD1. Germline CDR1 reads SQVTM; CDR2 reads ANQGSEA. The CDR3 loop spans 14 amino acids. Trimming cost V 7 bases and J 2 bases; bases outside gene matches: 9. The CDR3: CSAATGGRNTEAFF. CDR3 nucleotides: TGCAGCGCCGCAACAGGGGGTCGAAACACTGAAGCTTTCTTT.

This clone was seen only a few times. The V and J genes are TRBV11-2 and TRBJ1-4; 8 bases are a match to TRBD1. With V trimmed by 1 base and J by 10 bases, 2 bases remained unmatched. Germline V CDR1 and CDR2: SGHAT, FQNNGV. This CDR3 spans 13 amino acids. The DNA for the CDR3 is TGTGCCAGCAGCTTAGCCGGACAGGGAAAACTGTTTTTT. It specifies CASSLAGQGKLFF.

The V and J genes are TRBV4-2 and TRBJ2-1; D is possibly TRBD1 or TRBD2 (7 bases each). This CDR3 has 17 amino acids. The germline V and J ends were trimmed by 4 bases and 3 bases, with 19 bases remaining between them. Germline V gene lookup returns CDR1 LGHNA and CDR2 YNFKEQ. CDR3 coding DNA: TGTGCCAGCAGCCGGTCCAGGGGGGGGGAAATCTACAATGAGCAGTTCTTC. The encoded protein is CASSRSRGGEIYNEQFF.

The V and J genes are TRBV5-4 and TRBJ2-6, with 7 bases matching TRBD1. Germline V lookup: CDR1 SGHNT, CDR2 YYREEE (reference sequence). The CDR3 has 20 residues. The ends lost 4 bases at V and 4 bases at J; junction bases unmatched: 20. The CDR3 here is CASSTYIGQVGRVGANVLTF. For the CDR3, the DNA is TGTGCCAGCAGCACGTATATTGGACAGGTCGGAAGGGTGGGGGCCAACGTCCTGACTTTC.

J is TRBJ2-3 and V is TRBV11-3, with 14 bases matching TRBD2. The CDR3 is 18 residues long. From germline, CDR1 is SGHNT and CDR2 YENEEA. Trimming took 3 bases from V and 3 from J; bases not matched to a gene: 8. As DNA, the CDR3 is TGTGCCAGCAGCTTCCGACGACTAGCGGGAGGGGAGACAGATACGCAGTATTTT. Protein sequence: CASSFRRLAGGETDTQYF. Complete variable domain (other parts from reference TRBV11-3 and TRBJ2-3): EAGVVQSPRYKIIEKKQPVAFWCNPISGHNTLYWYLQNLGQGPELLIRYENEEAVDDSQLPKDRFSAERLKGVDSTLKIQPAELGDSAVYLCASSFRRLAGGETDTQYFGPGTRLTVL.

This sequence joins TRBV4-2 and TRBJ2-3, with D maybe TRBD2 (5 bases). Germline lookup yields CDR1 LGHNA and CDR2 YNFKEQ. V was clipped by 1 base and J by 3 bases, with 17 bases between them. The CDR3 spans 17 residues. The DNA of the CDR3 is TGTGCCAGCAGCCAAGCGAGGACGGCCCGGGGAACAGATACGCAGTATTTT. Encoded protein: CASSQARTARGTDTQYF.

The CDR3 sequence is CASSETGTGEIKAFF. CDR3 sequence (DNA): TGTGCCAGCTCAGAGACCGGGACAGGGGAAATAAAAGCTTTCTTT. This chain links TRBV18 with TRBJ1-1, with 10 bases fitting TRBD1. Losses at the gene ends were 5 bases for V and 9 bases for J; bases not matched to a gene: 12. Germline lookup yields CDR1 KGHSH and CDR2 LQKENI. The CDR3 is 15 amino acids.

The CDR3 sequence: CASSTRQGNSPLHF. The CDR3, as DNA: TGTGCCAGCAGCACCCGACAGGGTAATTCACCCCTCCACTTT. The chain links TRBV13 to TRBJ1-6; 7 nucleotides line up with TRBD1. Looked up from germline, CDR1 is PRHDT and CDR2 is FYEKMQ (reference sequence). The CDR3 contains 14 residues. V trimming: 5 bases; J trimming: 6 bases; junction bases outside the gene matches: 4.